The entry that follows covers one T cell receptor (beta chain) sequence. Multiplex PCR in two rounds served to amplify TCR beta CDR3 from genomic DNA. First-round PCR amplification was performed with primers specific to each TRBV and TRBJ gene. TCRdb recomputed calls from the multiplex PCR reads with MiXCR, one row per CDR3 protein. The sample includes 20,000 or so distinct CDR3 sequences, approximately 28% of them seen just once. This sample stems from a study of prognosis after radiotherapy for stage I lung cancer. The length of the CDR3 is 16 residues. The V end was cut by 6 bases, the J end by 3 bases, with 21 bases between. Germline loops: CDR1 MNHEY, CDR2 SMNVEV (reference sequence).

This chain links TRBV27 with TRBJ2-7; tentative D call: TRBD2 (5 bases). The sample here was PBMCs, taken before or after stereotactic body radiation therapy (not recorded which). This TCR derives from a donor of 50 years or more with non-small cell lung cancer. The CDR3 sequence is CASRLMLSSGDYEQYF. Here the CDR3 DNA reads TGTGCCAGCAGACTTATGCTATCAAGCGGAGACTACGAGCAGTACTTC.